This TCR beta chain was identified during a study of shared clonotypes between healthy human individuals. Data came from immunoSEQ multiplex PCR; TCRdb stores just in-frame clones and leaves some out. The sample holds approximately 710,000 clones, roughly 91% seen once. As concerns this clone: The target antigen is unknown.

Whole-study results and caveats: The study generally estimated greater richness for naive than memory subsets. The four-donor shared clonotypes exceeded non-shared clonotypes in generation probability, with non-shared ones scoring lower.

The CDR3 has 16 residues. The germline V and J ends were trimmed by 7 bases and 0 bases, with 16 bases remaining between them. Germline CDR1 and CDR2: SGHAT and FQNNGV. The sample comprised memory CD8+ T cells from PBMCs. Documented subset: CD45RO+ cells pooled with CCR7-negative TemRA cells. The origin of this receptor is a man younger than 35 in good health. Some clones in this sample may be carry-over from other donors' samples. The V gene is TRBV11-2, the J gene TRBJ1-3, with a possible D match to TRBD1 (6 bases). This CDR3 reads CASTLGAVPSGNTIYF. As DNA, the CDR3 is TGTGCCAGCACCCTGGGGGCAGTACCCTCTGGAAACACCATATATTTT.